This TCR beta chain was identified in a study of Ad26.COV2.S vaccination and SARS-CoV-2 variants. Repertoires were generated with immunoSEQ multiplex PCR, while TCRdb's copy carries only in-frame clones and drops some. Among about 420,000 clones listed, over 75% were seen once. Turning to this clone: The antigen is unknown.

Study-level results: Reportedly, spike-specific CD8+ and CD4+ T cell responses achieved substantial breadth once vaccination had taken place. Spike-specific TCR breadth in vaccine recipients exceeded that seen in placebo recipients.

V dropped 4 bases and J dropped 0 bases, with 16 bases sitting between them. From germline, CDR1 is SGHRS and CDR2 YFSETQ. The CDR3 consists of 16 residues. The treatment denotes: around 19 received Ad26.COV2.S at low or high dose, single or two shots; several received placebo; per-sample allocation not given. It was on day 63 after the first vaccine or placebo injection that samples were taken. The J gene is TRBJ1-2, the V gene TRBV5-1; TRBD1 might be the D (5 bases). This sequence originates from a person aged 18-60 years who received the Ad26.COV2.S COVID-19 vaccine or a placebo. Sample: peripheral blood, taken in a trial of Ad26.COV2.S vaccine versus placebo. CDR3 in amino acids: CASSLRDSTANYGYTF. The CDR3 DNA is TGCGCCAGCAGCCTTAGGGACTCGACAGCTAACTATGGCTACACCTTC.